The rows below give T cell receptor beta chains drawn from one sample of a study of blood T cell repertoires in COVID-19. Generated by immunoSEQ multiplex PCR, the TCRdb table keeps only in-frame clones and is missing some. Here the sample spans about 120,000 clones, around 81% being singletons. The sample comprised peripheral blood. The origin of the receptors is a woman aged 50 to 65 with acute or convalescent COVID-19. Each CDR3 is given without its conserved first and last residue. The order of the fields is V gene, clone size, J gene, CDR3 protein. A row's size may be missing; if present it is once, few, many or a size class.

TRBV4-1	few	TRBJ1-2	ASSQAGGLANYGYT
TRBV19	-	TRBJ1-5	ASSTVSINQPQH
TRBV6-5	-	TRBJ2-7	ASISDRETYEQY
TRBV30	-	TRBJ2-7	ASGLSYEQY
TRBV2	-	TRBJ2-5	ASSAAGGLGETQY
TRBV3-1/TRBV3-2	-	TRBJ1-2	ASSQGRDSYGYT
TRBV27	few	TRBJ1-6	ASSQFFLQNSPLH
TRBV11-1	-	TRBJ2-7	ASSLGTGGEQY
TRBV7-9	-	TRBJ1-1	ASSLGAGRITTEAF
TRBV19	-	TRBJ1-1	ASSAGRGRTEAF
TRBV10-1	-	TRBJ2-3	ASMPSGEGDTQY
TRBV19	-	TRBJ1-5	ASSPTIGQPQH
TRBV12-5	-	TRBJ2-3	ASGLVGLAGDTQY
TRBV19	-	TRBJ1-1	ASSNRHTVNTEAF
TRBV29-1	-	TRBJ1-2	SGGQGANYGYT
TRBV6-5	-	TRBJ1-1	ASSPSAMNTEAF
TRBV6-4	-	TRBJ2-1	ASSSGTADEQF
TRBV28	-	TRBJ2-7	ASSSRKLTILEQY
TRBV7-3	few	TRBJ1-3	ASSGASGNTIY
TRBV19	few	TRBJ1-2	ASRAGTGGGGYT
TRBV5-4	-	TRBJ1-2	AYDSNYGYT
TRBV14	once	TRBJ2-1	ASSHPTGLNEQF
TRBV5-1	-	TRBJ2-1	ASSDPWRATYNEQF
TRBV14	-	TRBJ2-2	ASSILGRGNTGELF
TRBV27	-	TRBJ2-3	ASSFAGALTDTQY
TRBV2	-	TRBJ1-3	ASGTHGDTIY
TRBV30	-	TRBJ1-6	AWSAGNTGSPLH
TRBV15	-	TRBJ1-1	ATSRDIYLNTEAF
TRBV5-1	-	TRBJ2-6	ASSTLAGGVGANVLT
TRBV24-1	many	TRBJ2-3	ATSAAGTTDTQY
TRBV9	-	TRBJ1-5	ASSVDTNQPQH
TRBV11-2	-	TRBJ2-1	ASSSRFNEQF
TRBV7-9	-	TRBJ1-2	ASSPQGNYGYT
TRBV5-1	-	TRBJ1-4	ASSLQQMNEKLF
TRBV19	once	TRBJ1-2	ASSGTGRGYT
TRBV28	-	TRBJ2-7	ASTKGGGTGLYEQY
TRBV7-8	-	TRBJ2-7	ASSSVGGRLAEQY
TRBV7-9	-	TRBJ2-1	ASSSGGGNYNEQF
TRBV28	-	TRBJ1-5	ASSLGQTSNQPQH
TRBV19	-	TRBJ2-3	ASSIVAAATDTQY
TRBV5-4	-	TRBJ2-1	ASSLEPAGAYNEQF
TRBV5-1	-	TRBJ2-2	ASSPPLSGGTGELF
TRBV27	once	TRBJ1-5	ASSLGRNNQPQH
TRBV5-1	-	TRBJ2-5	ASSTGQGGETQY